The clone carrying this TCR beta chain was recorded at least ten times. This entry belongs to a study of T cells after yellow fever vaccination. The CDR3 spans 13 residues. Germline assignment: CDR1 MNHEY and CDR2 SVGAGI. V lost 8 bases to trimming and J lost 6 bases, with 16 bases between them. TCRdb used MiXCR to reprocess the 5' RACE reads, holding one entry per CDR3 protein. Among 310,000 or so distinct CDR3 sequences listed, less than 4.5% were seen once. This clonotype was obtained from a man aged 18 to 29 who received the YFV17D yellow fever vaccine. V usage is TRBV6-5 and J usage is TRBJ1-2, with D uncertain. Sequenced here: PBMCs, sampled on the day of the yellow fever booster vaccination. Written as DNA, the CDR3 is TGTGCCAGCCGGGCCCCGGGAACGAATGGCTACACCTTC. It codes for CASRAPGTNGYTF.